What follows describes a single T cell receptor (beta chain). No antigen is known for it. The CDR3 is 16 amino acids. J gave up 7 bases and V 1 base, and 9 bases lay outside the gene matches. Germline V gene lookup returns CDR1 LGHDT and CDR2 YNNKEL (reference sequence). Only in-frame clones appear in the TCRdb table, and some are missing; sequencing was by immunoSEQ multiplex PCR. This table has 120,000 to 150,000 clones, about 94% appearing once. These data are taken from a study of T cell responses to AZD1222 COVID-19 vaccine. General study points: Regions left unmutated in variants are reportedly the target of nearly half of spike-specific TCRs. Most donors were white British, females outnumbered males, and clonal diversity was possibly underestimated.

The TCR sequence derives from an adult who received the AZD1222 COVID-19 vaccine. This chain uses TRBV3-1 (or the pseudogene TRBV3-2) with TRBJ1-4, with 7 bases that match TRBD1. This material consisted of peripheral blood, taken 28 days after the second AZD1222 dose. The DNA of the CDR3 is TGTGCCAGCAGCCAAGGGGGGCCAGGGGGGAGTGAAAAACTGTTTTTT. Translated, it gives CASSQGGPGGSEKLFF.